The 15 T cell receptor beta chains listed next were all sequenced from one sample in a study of T cell responses to AZD1222 COVID-19 vaccine (dated by TCRdb to the early 2020s). The library was produced with the immunoSEQ multiplex PCR assay. TCRdb re-hosts the immuneACCESS table, in-frame sequences only. Its copies lack some clones; in the studies checked, an unresolved V gene accounts for under half of them, and the cause for the rest is not known. Here the sample has roughly 170,000 clones; approximately 86% occur a single time. Approximately 2.5% of the sample is taken by the ten largest. The time point label, as the study defines it: baseline before first vaccination. The material sequenced was peripheral blood, taken on day 0 of AZD1222 vaccination. These receptors all come from an adult in good health.

The chain recombines TRBV3-1 (or the pseudogene TRBV3-2) with TRBJ1-5; D gene uncertain. This CDR3 contains 13 residues. The germline V gene encodes CDR1 LGHDT and CDR2 YNNKEL (reference sequence). V dropped 1 base and J dropped 4 bases, with 5 bases sitting between them. CDR3 protein: CASSQVRNQPQHF. CDR3 nucleotides: TGTGCCAGCAGCCAAGTAAGAAATCAGCCCCAGCATTTT.

DNA for the CDR3: TGTGCCAGCAGTGATCAGCGGGAGCCGGGCGAGACCCAGTACTTC. This codes for CASSDQREPGETQYF. The chain carries TRBV2 and TRBJ2-5; 8 nucleotides agree with TRBD2. The germline gives CDR1 SNHLY, CDR2 FYNNEI. V lost 3 bases and J lost 5; bases outside the gene matches: 8. The CDR3 is 15 amino acids.

This sequence joins TRBV25-1 and TRBJ1-2; D gene ambiguous. The V end was cut by 3 bases, the J end by 7 bases, with 9 bases between. The CDR3 spans 12 residues. Germline CDR1 MGHDK, CDR2 SYGVNS. The CDR3 region is CASSEPGVGYTF. The CDR3 DNA is TGTGCCAGCAGTGAGCCCGGGGTTGGCTACACCTTC.

CDR3 region: CASNYGTGSTDTQYF. CDR3 bases: TGCGCCAGCAACTACGGGACAGGTAGCACAGATACGCAGTATTTT. V gene TRBV5-1 combines with J gene TRBJ2-3, with 8 bases lining up with TRBD1. V shed 6 bases and J 0 bases; nucleotides not matched to a gene: 6. The CDR3 runs 15 residues. Looked up from germline, CDR1 is SGHRS and CDR2 is YFSETQ.

The gene calls are TRBV19 and TRBJ2-1, with 8 bases identical to TRBD2. Germline lookup yields CDR1 LNHDA and CDR2 SQIVND (reference sequence). The CDR3 runs 17 residues. The trim removed 0 bases at V and 1 base at J, leaving 5 bases unmatched. CDR3 sequence reads: CASSIDRASGSYNEQFF. In DNA form, the CDR3 reads TGTGCCAGTAGTATAGATAGGGCTAGCGGGTCCTACAATGAGCAGTTCTTC.

The CDR3 sequence is CASSLRDRMNTEAFF. CDR3 coding DNA: TGTGCCAGCAGCTTGAGGGACAGGATGAACACTGAAGCTTTCTTT. The V and J genes are TRBV5-5 and TRBJ1-1; 8 bases fit TRBD1. V was clipped by 1 base and J by 0 bases; unmatched bases: 2. The germline gives CDR1 SGHKS, CDR2 YYEKEE (reference sequence). This CDR3 comprises 15 residues.

V gene TRBV2 combines with J gene TRBJ1-4; D remains ambiguous. CDR3 size: 12 residues. Deletions cut 3 bases from V and 14 bases from J, with 13 bases between. Germline V gives CDR1 SNHLY, CDR2 FYNNEI. Written as DNA, the CDR3 is TGTGCCAGCAGTGACGAAGGGTTTGGGCTGTTTTTT. It codes for CASSDEGFGLFF.

This chain uses TRBV19 with TRBJ2-7; 10 nucleotides line up with TRBD1. The CDR3 length is 15 residues. The J segment lost 2 bases and the V segment lost 5 bases, leaving 6 bases of the junction unmatched. The germline gives CDR1 LNHDA, CDR2 SQIVND (reference sequence). CDR3 in DNA: TGTGCCAGTAGTTTCGGGACAGGGGATCCCTACGAGCAGTACTTC. As protein: CASSFGTGDPYEQYF.

CDR3 loop: CAWSRQGQPQHF. CDR3 nucleotides: TGTGCCTGGAGCCGACAGGGGCAGCCCCAGCATTTT. This chain connects TRBV30 to TRBJ1-5; 8 bases align to TRBD1. CDR3 length: 12 residues. Trimming took 3 bases from V and 7 from J; bases not matched to a gene: 2. The germline CDR1 and CDR2 sequences are GTSNPN and SVGIG (reference sequence).

This chain joins TRBV19 and TRBJ2-2; D is undetermined. Germline V gene sequence: CDR1 LNHDA, CDR2 SQIVND (reference sequence). V was cut by 3 bases and J by 3 bases, with 5 bases left in between. The CDR3 has 13 amino acids. The CDR3 DNA reads TGTGCCAGTAGTATTGTTCACACCGGGGAGCTGTTTTTT. Amino acids: CASSIVHTGELFF.

This sequence joins TRBV5-1 and TRBJ2-7; D not certain. The CDR3 runs to 15 residues. The germline V gene has CDR1 SGHRS and CDR2 YFSETQ. The V end was cut by 4 bases, the J end by 4 bases, with 18 bases between. The CDR3 sequence is CASSGTQGPAYEQYF. CDR3 nucleotides: TGCGCCAGCAGCGGAACACAAGGCCCGGCTTACGAGCAGTACTTC.

This chain connects TRBV6-5 to TRBJ1-2, with D uncertain. Germline V gene data show CDR1 as MNHEY and CDR2 as SVGAGI. This CDR3 spans 11 amino acids. V was shortened by 8 bases and J by 2 bases, with 6 bases between the two germline ends. CDR3 DNA sequence: TGTGCCAGCTGGGGAAACTATGGCTACACCTTC. As protein: CASWGNYGYTF.

J is TRBJ2-2 and V is TRBV14, with D possibly TRBD2 on 5 matching bases. The CDR3 extends over 15 amino acids. Deletions cut 6 bases from V and 0 bases from J, with 11 bases between. Germline assignment: CDR1 SGHDN and CDR2 FVKESK. The CDR3 spells CASREAVANTGELFF. The CDR3 DNA is TGTGCCAGCAGGGAGGCGGTGGCGAACACCGGGGAGCTGTTTTTT.

The CDR3 DNA is TGTGCCAGCAGCTTGAGGAGACAGGGGGTTGATGGGGCCAACGTCCTGACTTTC. Its protein is CASSLRRQGVDGANVLTF. The V and J genes are TRBV5-8 and TRBJ2-6; TRBD1 agrees at 9 bases. Germline CDR1 and CDR2: SGHTS and YDEGEE. Trimming cost V 1 base and J 3 bases; bases outside gene matches: 8. This CDR3 has 18 amino acids.

The rearrangement links TRBV2 to TRBJ1-2, with a weak D call TRBD1 (6 bases). Germline V gene sequence: CDR1 SNHLY, CDR2 FYNNEI. This CDR3 has 17 residues. V lost 7 bases and J 8 bases, leaving 29 bases between the germline ends. DNA of the CDR3: TGTGCCAGCACCCCGAATCCTACAGGGTCCCTTTCCCGCGGCTACACCTTC. The encoded protein is CASTPNPTGSLSRGYTF.